This is a list of T cell receptor beta chains from one sample in a study of blood T cell repertoires in COVID-19. Generated by immunoSEQ multiplex PCR, the TCRdb table keeps only in-frame clones and is missing some. This sample has approximately 490,000 clones, with around 90% found just once. What was sequenced was PBMCs or T cells enriched from blood (not recorded which). These receptors originate from a young woman who had recovered from COVID-19. CDR3s include the opening cysteine and the closing phenylalanine or tryptophan. D genes are given only for firm matches. Part of the rows lack a size; the others show once, few, many or a class for expanded clones.

clone size	CDR3 length	V gene	D gene	J gene	CDR3 DNA	CDR3 protein
-	17	TRBV7-2	-	TRBJ2-2	TGTGCCAGCAGCTCCCCGGTAGCGACAGGAATCACCGGGGAGCTGTTTTTT	CASSSPVATGITGELFF
once	13	TRBV9	-	TRBJ2-1	TGTGCCAGCAGCGCAGGGGGGCCGGGTGAGCAGTTCTTC	CASSAGGPGEQFF
-	14	TRBV19	TRBD1	TRBJ2-1	TGTGCCTCTACCTCCGGACAGGGGTACAATGAGCAGTTCTTC	CASTSGQGYNEQFF
-	15	TRBV5-1	-	TRBJ1-1	TGCGCCAGCACCCCATCTCACGCAGGGCGCACTGAAGCTTTCTTT	CASTPSHAGRTEAFF
-	13	TRBV11-2	TRBD1	TRBJ1-5	TGTGCCAGCAGCGGGGACAGTAATCAGCCCCAGCATTTT	CASSGDSNQPQHF
-	14	TRBV2	TRBD2	TRBJ2-3	TGTGCCAGCAACAGGGCTAGCGGGGGTGATACGCAGTATTTT	CASNRASGGDTQYF
-	17	TRBV6-2/TRBV6-3	-	TRBJ1-5	TGTGCCAGCAGTTACATTGTGGAGGGCCGAGGCAATCAGCCCCAGCATTTT	CASSYIVEGRGNQPQHF
-	14	TRBV2	-	TRBJ1-1	TGTGCCAGCAGTGAAGGGCGGGGGAACACTGAAGCTTTCTTT	CASSEGRGNTEAFF
-	11	TRBV12-3/TRBV12-4	-	TRBJ1-2	TGTGCCAGCAGGCTAAGAGAGGGCTACACCTTC	CASRLREGYTF
-	13	TRBV11-3	-	TRBJ2-3	TGTGCCAGCAGCTTAGGGGGGAGGGATACGCAGTATTTT	CASSLGGRDTQYF
-	16	TRBV6-4	-	TRBJ1-1	TGTGCCAGCAGTGATTCAGCCGGGACTACGAACACTGAAGCTTTCTTT	CASSDSAGTTNTEAFF
-	17	TRBV6-6	TRBD1	TRBJ2-2	TGTGCCAGCAGTCCCCCCCCTTGGGACAGTCGTACCGGGGAGCTGTTTTTT	CASSPPPWDSRTGELFF
-	13	TRBV2	-	TRBJ2-1	TGTGCCAGCAACAAAATATTGGGGGCTTATCTGTTCTTC	CASNKILGAYLFF
-	15	TRBV11-3	-	TRBJ2-2	TGTGCCAGCAGCTTAGATCCAAGGGGGACCGGGGAGCTGTTTTTT	CASSLDPRGTGELFF
-	15	TRBV5-1	TRBD2	TRBJ2-1	TGCGCCAGCAGCTCTCTAGCGGGGGGATACAATGAGCAGTTCTTC	CASSSLAGGYNEQFF
many	12	TRBV28	-	TRBJ1-5	TGTGCCAGCAGTTTGGGGACACAGCCCCAGCATTTT	CASSLGTQPQHF
-	16	TRBV10-3	TRBD1	TRBJ2-7	TGTGCCATCAGTGGTCTAGGGACAGGAGGCTCCTACGAGCAGTACTTC	CAISGLGTGGSYEQYF
-	14	TRBV28	-	TRBJ1-2	TGTGCCAGCAGGCTAACAGGGACATCGAGGGGCTACACCTTC	CASRLTGTSRGYTF
-	14	TRBV20-1	-	TRBJ2-7	TGCAGTGCTAGTATTGGGGGCAGAAGCTACGAGCAGTACTTC	CSASIGGRSYEQYF
-	18	TRBV6-4	TRBD1	TRBJ2-6	TGTGCCAGCAGTGAACCCCGGGACAGGGGATCAGGGGCCAACGTCCTGACTTTC	CASSEPRDRGSGANVLTF
-	17	TRBV7-6	TRBD2	TRBJ2-3	TGTGCCAGCAGCTTATTTCCCCTAGCGGGGGGGCAGGATACGCAGTATTTT	CASSLFPLAGGQDTQYF
-	13	TRBV30	TRBD1	TRBJ1-5	TGTGCCTGGGGAGGGACAGGGAATAAGCCCCAGCATTTT	CAWGGTGNKPQHF
-	14	TRBV5-4	-	TRBJ2-7	TGTGCCAGCAGCTTGTGGGGGCTGTCCTACGAGCAGTACTTC	CASSLWGLSYEQYF
-	15	TRBV28	TRBD2	TRBJ2-1	TGTGCCAGCCGGGGGGGACAACCGGGGTACAATGAGCAGTTCTTC	CASRGGQPGYNEQFF
few	16	TRBV21-1	-	TRBJ1-4	TGTGCCAGCAGCAAGAAGGGGGCAGAGTCTAATGAAAAACTGTTTTTT	CASSKKGAESNEKLFF
-	16	TRBV11-2	TRBD1	TRBJ1-3	TGTGCCAGCGGACGGGACAGGGGCTTCTCTGGAAACACCATATATTTT	CASGRDRGFSGNTIYF
-	17	TRBV2	TRBD1	TRBJ1-4	TGTGCCACCGTGCCCCGGGACAGTTTTGCAACTAATGAAAAACTGTTTTTT	CATVPRDSFATNEKLFF
-	15	TRBV4-1	-	TRBJ2-2	TGCGCCAGCAGCCACCCCGGGACTGGTACCGGGGAGCTGTTTTTT	CASSHPGTGTGELFF
-	14	TRBV5-1	TRBD1	TRBJ2-3	TGCGCCAGCAGTTATGGACAGGGGTCAGATACGCAGTATTTT	CASSYGQGSDTQYF
-	15	TRBV7-2	-	TRBJ1-1	TGTGCCAGCAGCTTAGGGCAGGGAATGAACACTGAAGCTTTCTTT	CASSLGQGMNTEAFF
-	14	TRBV28	-	TRBJ1-5	TGTGCCAGCAGCCCCACTAAGGGGGGGGAGCCCCAGCATTTT	CASSPTKGGEPQHF
-	16	TRBV2	TRBD1	TRBJ1-2	TGTGCCAGTAGACCGGGACAGGGGGCCGAAAACTATGGCTACACCTTC	CASRPGQGAENYGYTF
-	14	TRBV11-2	TRBD1	TRBJ1-6	TGTGCCAGCAGCGGGTGGGACAGGGGTGCACCCCTCCACTTT	CASSGWDRGAPLHF
-	15	TRBV7-2	TRBD2	TRBJ2-1	TGTGCCAGCAGCCCCCGACTAGCGGCCCACAATGAGCAGTTCTTC	CASSPRLAAHNEQFF
once	12	TRBV28	TRBD2	TRBJ2-5	TGTGCCAGCAGTTCGGGGGGGGAGACCCAGTACTTC	CASSSGGETQYF
-	13	TRBV28	-	TRBJ1-5	TGTGCCAGCAGTATCCTGCGGGGGCAGCCCCAGCATTTT	CASSILRGQPQHF
-	14	TRBV30	-	TRBJ1-1	TGTGCCTGGAGTGTAAACAGGGCATACGCTGAAGCTTTCTTT	CAWSVNRAYAEAFF
few	13	TRBV7-9	TRBD1	TRBJ1-2	TGTGCCAGCAGCTTGACAGGGGGCTATGGCTACACCTTC	CASSLTGGYGYTF
-	13	TRBV6-5	TRBD2	TRBJ2-7	TGTGCCAGCAGTCGGGGGGGTAGCTACGAGCAGTACTTC	CASSRGGSYEQYF
-	15	TRBV19	TRBD1	TRBJ2-7	TGTGCCAGTAGTATAGAGGGGACAGGGGATTACGAGCAGTACTTC	CASSIEGTGDYEQYF
-	15	TRBV19	TRBD1	TRBJ1-2	TGTGCCAGTAGTCACGGACAGGGGGCTAACTATGGCTACACCTTC	CASSHGQGANYGYTF
-	18	TRBV12-5	TRBD2	TRBJ2-1	TGTGCTAGTGGCCAAAGACTAGCGGGGGGGCCGAAAGACAATGAGCAGTTCTTC	CASGQRLAGGPKDNEQFF
-	16	TRBV6-5	-	TRBJ1-1	TGTGCCAGCAGTTACGGGAGGGGGTCCTTGAACACTGAAGCTTTCTTT	CASSYGRGSLNTEAFF
once	12	TRBV24-1	TRBD1	TRBJ2-4	TGTGCCTCCTCCGGGACAGCAAACATTCAGTACTTC	CASSGTANIQYF
-	15	TRBV19	-	TRBJ1-1	TGTGCCAGTAGTATAGCAGGCTCGGAGGCCACTGAAGCTTTCTTT	CASSIAGSEATEAFF
-	14	TRBV15	-	TRBJ1-1	TGTGCCACCAGCGGGCACGGCCTATACACTGAAGCTTTCTTT	CATSGHGLYTEAFF
once	15	TRBV7-2	-	TRBJ1-4	TGTGCCAGCAGCACTAGGGGAGGGTTGTACGAAAAACTGTTTTTT	CASSTRGGLYEKLFF
-	15	TRBV30	TRBD1	TRBJ1-2	TGTGCCTGGAGTCGTGAGGGGGCAGAGGGCTATGGCTACACCTTC	CAWSREGAEGYGYTF
-	15	TRBV7-8	TRBD1	TRBJ1-4	TGTGCCAGCAGCTCGCAAAGTGGACAGGGGGGTTTACTGTTTTTT	CASSSQSGQGGLLFF
-	15	TRBV5-1	TRBD1	TRBJ1-1	TGCGCCAGCAGCCCGCTGACAGGGCGGAACACTGAAGCTTTCTTT	CASSPLTGRNTEAFF
-	13	TRBV12-3/TRBV12-4	-	TRBJ1-6	TGTGCCAGCAGTCGCGGCGGGGGTTCACCCCTCCACTTT	CASSRGGGSPLHF
-	15	TRBV28	-	TRBJ2-1	TGTGCCAGCAGTTTAATCCAGGGGCATCAACATGAGCAGTTCTTC	CASSLIQGHQHEQFF
-	12	TRBV6-5	TRBD1	TRBJ2-7	TGTGCCAGCAGTTTCACAGGGGCCGAGCAGTACTTC	CASSFTGAEQYF
-	15	TRBV19	TRBD1	TRBJ2-7	TGTGCCAGTAGTATCCGAGACAGGGGCCCCTACGAGCAGTACTTC	CASSIRDRGPYEQYF
-	16	TRBV7-6	TRBD1	TRBJ1-1	TGTGCCAGCAGCTTAGTTGTAGGGGGCGCGAACACTGAAGCTTTCTTT	CASSLVVGGANTEAFF
-	13	TRBV5-1	-	TRBJ1-1	TGCGCCAGCAGCTTACAGGCGAACTCTGAAGCTTTCTTT	CASSLQANSEAFF